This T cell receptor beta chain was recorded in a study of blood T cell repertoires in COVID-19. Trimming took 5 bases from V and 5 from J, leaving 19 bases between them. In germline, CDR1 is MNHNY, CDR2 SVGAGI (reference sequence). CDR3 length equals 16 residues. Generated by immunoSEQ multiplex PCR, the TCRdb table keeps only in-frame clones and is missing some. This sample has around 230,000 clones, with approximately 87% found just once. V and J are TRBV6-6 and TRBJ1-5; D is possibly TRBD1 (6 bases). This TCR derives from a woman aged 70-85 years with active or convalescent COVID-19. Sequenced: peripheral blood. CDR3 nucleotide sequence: TGTGCCAGCAGTGGACGGGACACGAGTGGGGATCAGCCCCAGCATTTT. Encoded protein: CASSGRDTSGDQPQHF.